Reported below is one T cell receptor beta chain. This sample was included in a study of T cell repertoires in cytomegalovirus infection. This CDR3 comprises 13 residues. The ends were cut back, 1 base at V and 6 bases at J, with 7 bases in the middle. Per the germline V gene, CDR1 is LGHNT and CDR2 is FRNRAP. TCRdb re-called the reads through MiXCR, storing one row per CDR3 protein. The sample holds around 180,000 distinct CDR3 sequences, roughly 30% seen once. Sequencing was performed on PBMCs. This clonotype was obtained from a human donor in good health (CMV status not recorded). Some clones in this sample may be carry-over from other donors' samples. The gene calls are TRBV12-5 and TRBJ1-5; D remains ambiguous. CDR3 nucleotides: TGTGCTAGTGGTTTGGAGTGGGGTCAGCCCCAGCATTTT. This sequence encodes CASGLEWGQPQHF. Looking up the rest from reference TRBV12-5 and TRBJ1-5 gives the full variable domain: DARVTQTPRHKVTEMGQEVTMRCQPILGHNTVFWYRQTMMQGLELLAYFRNRAPLDDSGMPKDRFSAEMPDATLATLKIQPSEPRDSAVYFCASGLEWGQPQHFGDGTRLSIL.